The text below deals with one TCR beta chain. CDR1 is LGHDT and CDR2 is YNNKEL in the germline V gene (reference sequence). V lost 6 bases to trimming and J lost 6 bases, with 20 bases between them. There are 16 residues in the CDR3. These data come from a study of blood T cell repertoires in COVID-19. Study-level information: The samples span acute and convalescent COVID-19 from the United States, Italy and Spain. In each case, the material was cDNA or gDNA derived from T cells, B-cell-depleted T cells, or PBMCs.

Original data processing: The authors estimated nucleated cell counts from reference gene primer amplification. Sequenced by immunoSEQ multiplex PCR; TCRdb stores in-frame clones only, minus some. The V and J calls and clone size are taken from that table; D and trimming were inferred from the DNA. The data show approximately 100,000 clones, around 89% seen once. The chain uses TRBV3-1 (or the pseudogene TRBV3-2) and TRBJ2-2; tentatively, D is TRBD2 (6 bases). The sample taken for sequencing was peripheral blood. The origin of this receptor is a woman older than 75 with acute or convalescent COVID-19. CDR3 sequence (DNA): TGTGCCAGCAGACCCCCCTCGGGGGAGCGCGCCGGGGAGCTGTTTTTT. Protein product: CASRPPSGERAGELFF.